Below, 7 T cell receptor beta chains from the same sample are listed, as sequenced in a study of blood T cell repertoires in COVID-19. Only in-frame clones appear in the TCRdb table, and some are missing; sequencing was by immunoSEQ multiplex PCR. The repertoire has roughly 200,000 clones, approximately 80% of them found once; the top ten carry just over 8.5%. The sequencing input was peripheral blood. All receptors derive from a woman between 45 and 65 years old with active or convalescent COVID-19.

The chain is built from TRBV19 and TRBJ1-2; 10 bases are shared with TRBD1. Germline V gene lookup returns CDR1 LNHDA and CDR2 SQIVND (reference sequence). The V and J ends lost 7 bases and 8 bases, in that order; junction bases with no gene match: 13. The CDR3 contains 15 residues. This CDR3 is CASTETGTGARGYTF. CDR3 sequence (DNA): TGTGCCAGTACCGAAACCGGGACAGGGGCAAGGGGCTACACCTTC.

The rearrangement uses TRBV9 and TRBJ1-4; a possible D gene is TRBD1 (5 bases). Trimming removed 4 bases from V and 8 bases from J, with 18 bases in between. This CDR3 has 15 amino acids. Germline V gene sequence: CDR1 SGDLS, CDR2 YYNGEE. CDR3 bases: TGTGCCAGCAGCCTACGGGACGAGGGAGGGGAAAAACTGTTTTTT. It codes for CASSLRDEGGEKLFF.

This clone turned up a few times. J is TRBJ1-6 and V is TRBV9; 7 bases match TRBD1. This CDR3 comprises 14 residues. Per the germline V gene, CDR1 is SGDLS and CDR2 is YYNGEE. V shed 3 bases and J 9 bases; nucleotides not matched to a gene: 6. The CDR3 sequence: CASSADRNSSPLHF. The CDR3 nucleotides are TGTGCCAGCAGCGCGGACAGGAACTCTTCACCCCTCCACTTT.

J is TRBJ1-1 and V is TRBV3-1 (or the pseudogene TRBV3-2); maybe TRBD1 (5 bases). Germline V gene lookup returns CDR1 LGHDT and CDR2 YNNKEL (reference sequence). The CDR3 covers 14 residues. V was cut by 0 bases and J by 3 bases, with 8 bases left in between. The DNA for the CDR3 is TGTGCCAGCAGCCAAGACGCAGGGTACACTGAAGCTTTCTTT. Translated, it gives CASSQDAGYTEAFF.

This clone was detected only once. The chain joins TRBV18 to TRBJ1-2; 7 bases agree with TRBD1. V lost 3 bases and J lost 7; bases outside the gene matches: 5. This CDR3 region has 13 residues. CDR1 and CDR2 from the germline V gene are KGHSH and LQKENI. CDR3 coding DNA: TGTGCCAGCTCACCTACAGGGGTCGGTGGCTACACCTTC. Translation gives CASSPTGVGGYTF. Variable domain in full (rest from reference TRBV18 and TRBJ1-2): NAGVMQNPRHLVRRRGQEARLRCSPMKGHSHVYWYRQLPEEGLKFMVYLQKENIIDESGMPKERFSAEFPKEGPSILRIQQVVRGDSAAYFCASSPTGVGGYTFGSGTRLTVV.

The chain joins TRBV18 to TRBJ2-4, with D unclear. CDR3 length: 14 amino acids. The germline gives CDR1 KGHSH, CDR2 LQKENI. The germline V and J ends were trimmed by 3 bases and 3 bases, with 9 bases remaining between them. The CDR3 nucleotides read TGTGCCAGCTCACCTTCCCTAGGCAAAAACATTCAGTACTTC. Protein sequence: CASSPSLGKNIQYF. The whole variable domain, remainder taken from reference TRBV18 and TRBJ2-4, is NAGVMQNPRHLVRRRGQEARLRCSPMKGHSHVYWYRQLPEEGLKFMVYLQKENIIDESGMPKERFSAEFPKEGPSILRIQQVVRGDSAAYFCASSPSLGKNIQYFGAGTRLSVL.

The chain has TRBV18 and TRBJ1-5; the match to TRBD1 covers 10 bases. Germline lookup yields CDR1 KGHSH and CDR2 LQKENI. Trimming took 5 bases from V and 1 from J; bases not matched to a gene: 5. This CDR3 contains 16 residues. Here the CDR3 DNA reads TGTGCCAGCTCAACCGGGACAGGGGCCAGCAATCAGCCCCAGCATTTT. The encoded protein is CASSTGTGASNQPQHF.